These 6 T cell receptor beta chains were sequenced from one sample in a study of T cells in Graves' hyperthyroidism and ophthalmopathy. It was RNA transcripts that yielded the amplified TCR beta CDR3 regions. The HTBI primer set served for first-round RT-PCR of the TCR CDR3. TCRdb used MiXCR to reprocess the multiplex PCR reads, holding one entry per CDR3 protein. The sample gives 300,000 to 450,000 distinct CDR3 sequences, 15% of which show up once; approximately 32% is in the top ten. The sample comprised blood. The receptors come from a woman aged 25 to 39 with Graves' hyperthyroidism.

The chain uses TRBV7-2 and TRBJ2-2, with D maybe TRBD1 (6 bases). CDR3 length equals 16 residues. The germline V gene encodes CDR1 SGHTA and CDR2 FQGNSA. Trimming shortened V by 0 bases and J by 7 bases, and 15 bases separated the two germline ends. CDR3 sequence reads: CASSLALHRVGGELFF. The DNA of the CDR3 is TGTGCCAGCAGCTTAGCGCTTCACAGGGTAGGCGGGGAGCTGTTTTTT.

This clonotype was counted many times. The chain recombines TRBV18 with TRBJ1-1, with D unresolved. Germline V gene lookup returns CDR1 KGHSH and CDR2 LQKENI. The CDR3 consists of 14 residues. Trimming took off 0 bases at V and 6 bases at J, with 11 bases between the two ends. The CDR3 reads CASSPPVGIPEAFF. The CDR3 DNA reads as TGTGCCAGCTCACCACCAGTGGGGATCCCTGAAGCTTTCTTT.

This clonotype showed up many times. The rearrangement joins TRBV12-3 or TRBV12-4 to TRBJ1-2, with D unclear. CDR3 size: 13 residues. The germline V and J ends were trimmed by 1 base and 2 bases, with 5 bases remaining between them. The CDR3: CASSLDQNYGYTF. The CDR3, as DNA: TGTGCCAGCAGTTTAGACCAAAACTATGGCTACACCTTC.

The sample holds a few counts of this clonotype. This chain links TRBV27 with TRBJ2-7; D is perhaps TRBD1 or TRBD2 (5 bases each). CDR3 length: 14 residues. V was clipped by 4 bases and J by 4 bases, with 14 bases between them. Per germline, CDR1 MNHEY and CDR2 SMNVEV (reference sequence). CDR3: CASSYTQGAYEQYF. The CDR3 region has the DNA TGTGCCAGCAGTTACACTCAGGGAGCGTACGAGCAGTACTTC.

The rearrangement links TRBV20-1 to TRBJ2-1; 11 bases are shared with TRBD2. The CDR3 consists of 14 residues. CDR1 is DFQATT, CDR2 SNEGSKA, per germline (reference sequence). The V and J ends lost 5 bases and 15 bases, in that order; junction bases with no gene match: 15. CDR3 DNA sequence: TGCAGTGCTTACTCGGAACTAGCGGGAGCTCGACGGTTCTTC. Translating it yields CSAYSELAGARRFF.

This clonotype was seen at least ten times. The V gene is TRBV3-1, the J gene TRBJ1-1; D unresolved. CDR1 and CDR2 from the germline V gene are LGHDT and YNNKEL (reference sequence). The CDR3 covers 19 residues. Trimming stripped 4 bases from V and 0 bases from J, with 24 bases between. In DNA, the CDR3 is TGTGCCAGCAGCCGAACAAGTGAAGGGATCTCCGGCCTGAACACTGAAGCTTTCTTT. Amino acids: CASSRTSEGISGLNTEAFF.